This is a list of T cell receptor beta chains from one sample in a study of T cells after yellow fever vaccination. TCRdb re-derived calls from the 5' RACE reads in MiXCR, one entry per CDR3 protein. Of approximately 250,000 distinct CDR3 sequences listed, 6.7% are singletons. The sample was CD4+ T cells sorted from PBMCs, taken on the day of the yellow fever booster vaccination. Receptors originate from a young man who received the YFV17D yellow fever vaccine. CDR3s include the opening cysteine and the closing phenylalanine or tryptophan. The D gene is left open where the match is weak. Clone size is not always given. Where it is, it says once, few, many or a class for expanded clones.

TRBV5-1	many	NA	TRBJ2-1	13	TGCGCCAGCAGCTTTACCCTTCGGAATGAGCAGTTCTTC	CASSFTLRNEQFF
TRBV24-1	NA	TRBD1	TRBJ2-1	14	TGTGCCACCAACTCCGGGACAGGGGTCAATGAGCAGTTCTTC	CATNSGTGVNEQFF
TRBV24-1	NA	NA	TRBJ1-5	12	TGTGCCACCAGTGTCGGGAATCAGCCCCAGCATTTT	CATSVGNQPQHF
TRBV12-3/TRBV12-4	NA	NA	TRBJ2-5	12	TGTGCCAGCAGTTTAGACAGTGAGACCCAGCACTTC	CASSLDSETQHF
TRBV6-2/TRBV6-3	NA	TRBD2	TRBJ2-3	15	TGTGCCAGCAGTCCCGGACTAGTTGGAGGCGATACGCAGTATTTT	CASSPGLVGGDTQYF
TRBV10-2	few	NA	TRBJ2-3	14	TGCGCCAGTACAGGTCTTCCCACCACAGATACGCAGTATTTT	CASTGLPTTDTQYF
TRBV6-2/TRBV6-3	few	TRBD2	TRBJ2-7	12	TGTGCCAGCTATTCGGGAGGCTACGAGCAGTACTTC	CASYSGGYEQYF
TRBV27	NA	TRBD1	TRBJ2-6	16	TGTGCCAGCAGTTTATTCACAGGGGTTGGGGCCAACGTCCTGACTTTC	CASSLFTGVGANVLTF
TRBV5-1	NA	NA	TRBJ1-5	15	TGCGCCAGCAGCTTGACCGGGACTAGCAATCAGCCCCAGCATTTT	CASSLTGTSNQPQHF
TRBV5-1	NA	TRBD2	TRBJ2-1	12	TGCGCCAGCAGCATAGGACTAGGTGCGATGTTCTTC	CASSIGLGAMFF
TRBV7-2	many	TRBD2	TRBJ2-7	17	TGTGCCAGCAGCTTTTTACCGGGACTACCCTTCGGGTACGAGCAGTACTTC	CASSFLPGLPFGYEQYF
TRBV3-1	NA	NA	TRBJ1-2	16	TGTGCCAGCAGCCAGAGGGGGGCCAGTGGTGGAGATGGCTACACCTTC	CASSQRGASGGDGYTF
TRBV20-1	NA	NA	TRBJ2-1	11	TGCAGTGCTAGAGATACAAATGAGCAGTTCTTC	CSARDTNEQFF
TRBV15	few	NA	TRBJ2-2	15	TGTGCCACCAGCAGAGACAGGGGGAGGACCGGGGAGCTGTTTTTT	CATSRDRGRTGELFF
TRBV20-1	many	TRBD2	TRBJ2-3	13	TGCAGTGCCCCCCTAGCGGGAGCAGATACGCAGTATTTT	CSAPLAGADTQYF
TRBV11-2	many	NA	TRBJ1-3	15	TGTGCCAGCAGCCCGGACAGCCTCTCTGGAAACACCATATATTTT	CASSPDSLSGNTIYF